The T cell receptor (beta chain) under discussion was sequenced for a study of shared clonotypes between healthy human individuals. Study-wide results and caveats: Naive CD4 clonotypes were shared across several donors at around 5.4%.

Points on this clone: Its antigen remains unknown.

Sequenced by immunoSEQ multiplex PCR; TCRdb stores in-frame clones only, minus some. Of roughly 2,300,000 clones listed, around 90% are singletons. From germline, CDR1 is PRHDT and CDR2 FYEKMQ (reference sequence). The ends were cut back, 2 bases at V and 8 bases at J, with 6 bases in the middle. There are 12 residues in the CDR3. The sequence was collected from a man between 18 and 35 years old in good health. Some clones in this sample may be carry-over from other donors' samples. The chain carries TRBV13 and TRBJ1-4; no clear D gene. Sequencing input: naive CD4+ T cells from PBMCs. Subset reported: CD45RA+ positively selected. The CDR3 region has the DNA TGTGCCAGCAGCTTATGGCCAGAAAAACTGTTTTTT. It specifies CASSLWPEKLFF.